What follows are 17 T cell receptor beta chains derived from one specimen sequenced in a study of human T cells and chemical hapten exposure (dated by TCRdb to the early 2020s). During library preparation, unique molecular identifiers were attached to individual cDNA molecules so that TCRs could be counted quantitatively and reproducibly. TCRdb passed the public sequencing reads through fastp at Q25 and MiXCR, retaining productive beta sequences. Rows are unified per CDR3 protein, each entry keeping the most common DNA and genes. Recorded for this sample are some 260 distinct CDR3 sequences; around 54% of them occurred a single time. In total, the top ten clones hold 12% to 15% of the sample. Unfractionated whole blood was collected in Tempus Blood RNA tubes, and total RNA was extracted from that blood. Sequenced input: whole blood. The origin of the receptors is a human donor who had alopecia or was a healthy volunteer (not recorded which). Some clones in this sample may be carry-over from other donors' samples. This table probably holds off-target reads from a library built for another chain.

This clonotype was seen a handful of times. The chain links TRBV19 to TRBJ2-1; 7 nucleotides align to TRBD2. With 8 bases clipped from V and 0 bases from J, the junction kept 1 base outside the gene matches. Germline V gene lookup returns CDR1 LNHDA and CDR2 SQIVND (reference sequence). This CDR3 comprises 13 residues. The CDR3 loop reads CASGEGSYNEQFF. The CDR3, as DNA: TGTGCCAGTGGGGAGGGCTCCTACAATGAGCAGTTCTTC.

The table lists this clonotype with a few counts. The chain links TRBV6-6 to TRBJ2-7; D might be TRBD1 (6 bases). V dropped 4 bases and J dropped 0 bases, with 7 bases sitting between them. Looked up from germline, CDR1 is MNHNY and CDR2 is SVGAGI (reference sequence). The CDR3 spans 13 residues. CDR3 region: CASSWTDSYEQYF. The CDR3 coding sequence is TGTGCCAGCAGTTGGACAGACTCCTACGAGCAGTACTTC.

This clonotype was seen more than once but under ten times. The V and J genes are TRBV29-1 and TRBJ2-4; no firm D call. CDR1 is SQVTM and CDR2 is ANQGSEA in the germline V gene. Trimming removed 5 bases at V and 6 bases at J, with 8 bases between. This CDR3 region has 11 residues. In nucleotides, the CDR3 is TGCAGCGTTCAGGCAGTAAACATTCAGTACTTC. This encodes CSVQAVNIQYF. The variable domain in full, completed from reference TRBV29-1 and TRBJ2-4, reads SAVISQKPSRDICQRGTSLTIQCQVDSQVTMMFWYRQQPGQSLTLIATANQGSEATYESGFVIDKFPISRPNLTFSTLTVSNMSPEDSSIYLCSVQAVNIQYFGAGTRLSVL.

The CDR3 spells CASSPRGQSDTQYF. The CDR3 nucleotides read TGTGCCAGCTCACCGAGGGGACAATCAGATACGCAGTATTTT. This chain connects TRBV18 to TRBJ2-3; possibly TRBD1 for D (6 bases). The germline CDR1 and CDR2 sequences are KGHSH and LQKENI. This CDR3 region has 14 residues. V was cut by 3 bases and J by 4 bases, with 11 bases left in between.

The chain combines TRBV13 with TRBJ2-7; 8 positions match TRBD2. Unmatched junction bases numbered 7, after V lost 0 bases and J lost 6 bases. Germline CDR1 reads PRHDT; CDR2 reads FYEKMQ (reference sequence). The CDR3 runs to 15 residues. This CDR3 is CASSLGWREESEQYF. CDR3 nucleotide sequence: TGTGCCAGCAGCTTAGGATGGCGGGAGGAGAGCGAGCAGTACTTC. The variable domain in full, completed from reference TRBV13 and TRBJ2-7, reads AAGVIQSPRHLIKEKRETATLKCYPIPRHDTVYWYQQGPGQDPQFLISFYEKMQSDKGSIPDRFSAQQFSDYHSELNMSSLELGDSALYFCASSLGWREESEQYFGPGTRLTVT.

This clonotype was seen a handful of times. The chain has TRBV18 and TRBJ2-7; weak D call: TRBD1 (6 bases). The CDR3 length is 15 residues. The germline V and J ends were trimmed by 2 bases and 7 bases, with 18 bases remaining between them. CDR1 KGHSH and CDR2 LQKENI come from the germline V gene. CDR3 amino acids: CASSPEQGSSGEQYF. The CDR3 DNA follows: TGTGCCAGCTCACCAGAACAGGGCTCATCGGGTGAGCAGTACTTC.

The J gene is TRBJ2-7, the V gene TRBV5-1; perhaps TRBD1 as D (6 bases). Trimming left V 0 bases short and J 4 bases short, with 11 bases between. The germline CDR1 and CDR2 sequences are SGHRS and YFSETQ. The CDR3 spans 14 residues. CDR3 bases: TGCGCCAGCAGCTTGGCATCAGGGGTGTACGAGCAGTACTTC. The encoded protein is CASSLASGVYEQYF.

The chain recombines TRBV18 with TRBJ2-7; D ambiguous. Trimming took 5 bases from V and 2 from J, leaving 16 bases between them. The CDR3 runs 15 residues. The germline V gene encodes CDR1 KGHSH and CDR2 LQKENI. The CDR3 bases are TGTGCCAGCTCAATTGAACAGATCTTGACCTACGAGCAGTACTTC. This codes for CASSIEQILTYEQYF.

CDR3 in DNA: TGTGCCAGCAGCGGGGGAAGCTCCTACAATGAGCAGTTCTTC. Amino acid sequence: CASSGGSSYNEQFF. V usage is TRBV28 and J usage is TRBJ2-1, with a weak D call TRBD2 (6 bases). The germline V gene encodes CDR1 MDHEN and CDR2 SYDVKM. This CDR3 has 14 residues. V lost 6 bases and J 0 bases, leaving 9 bases between the germline ends.

The chain joins TRBV18 to TRBJ2-7; D is perhaps TRBD1 (5 bases). Germline V CDR1 and CDR2: KGHSH, LQKENI. With 1 base removed from V and 4 bases from J, the gap between germline ends came to 5 bases. The CDR3 has 12 residues. The CDR3 region is CASSPRQYEQYF. Written as DNA, the CDR3 is TGTGCCAGCTCACCACGACAGTACGAGCAGTACTTC.

The CDR3 DNA reads as TGCGCCAGCAGCCAAGAACCGACAGGGGCCGGTGGCGAGCAGTACTTC. Amino acid sequence: CASSQEPTGAGGEQYF. This rearrangement joins TRBV4-1 to TRBJ2-7; 8 bases match TRBD1. The germline gives CDR1 MGHRA, CDR2 YSYEKL. This CDR3 is built from 16 residues. J lost 6 bases, V lost 0 bases, and 10 bases had no gene match.

This clonotype was seen a few times. The genes are TRBV30 and TRBJ1-1; D unresolved. The germline gives CDR1 GTSNPN, CDR2 SVGIG (reference sequence). The CDR3 has 12 amino acids. The V end was cut by 2 bases, the J end by 4 bases, with 8 bases between. This CDR3 reads CAWSHKGTEAFF. The DNA of the CDR3 is TGTGCCTGGAGTCACAAGGGCACTGAAGCTTTCTTT.

The gene calls are TRBV28 and TRBJ2-3; D is undetermined. Germline CDR1 is MDHEN and CDR2 is SYDVKM. CDR3 size: 14 residues. V was cut by 5 bases and J by 3 bases, with 12 bases left in between. This CDR3 is CASSPRLGTDTQYF. The CDR3 bases are TGTGCCAGCAGTCCACGGTTGGGGACAGATACGCAGTATTTT.

This sequence joins TRBV29-1 and TRBJ1-1; TRBD1 might be the D (6 bases). Germline CDR1 reads SQVTM; CDR2 reads ANQGSEA. The CDR3 totals 9 residues. V gave up 1 base and J gave up 12 bases, with 6 bases separating them. CDR3 loop: CSVEGGPFF. The DNA for the CDR3 is TGCAGCGTTGAAGGGGGGCCTTTCTTT.

The gene calls are TRBV28 and TRBJ2-4, with D perhaps being TRBD1 or TRBD2 (5 bases each). V shed 6 bases and J shed 0 bases, with 12 bases lying between them. The CDR3 is made up of 15 amino acids. Germline CDR1 and CDR2: MDHEN and SYDVKM. The CDR3 DNA is TGTGCCAGCAGCCCCGAGGGACCAGCCAAAAACATTCAGTACTTC. It encodes CASSPEGPAKNIQYF.

Note on this clonotype: One junction end disagrees with the germline gene, perhaps due to a read error. The chain links TRBV15 to TRBJ2-1; 9 bases fit TRBD2. The CDR3 spans 17 residues. Germline CDR1 and CDR2: LNHNV and YYDKDF (reference sequence). The DNA for the CDR3 is TGTGCCACCAGCAGAGGTAGCGGGAGCCCGTCCTACAATGAACAGTTCTTC. Translating it yields CATSRGSGSPSYNEQFF.

In its sample, this clonotype was seen a few times. The chain uses TRBV2 and TRBJ2-2; no firm D call. Germline loops: CDR1 SNHLY, CDR2 FYNNEI. The V gene lost 2 bases and the J gene lost 1 base, with 5 bases spanning the gap. This CDR3 is 14 amino acids long. The CDR3 DNA follows: TGTGCCAGCAGTGAACAGAAGAACACCGGGGAGCTGTTTTTT. It yields the protein CASSEQKNTGELFF.